Shown below are 4 T cell receptor beta chains from a single sample sequenced in a study of blood T cell repertoires in COVID-19. Sequenced by immunoSEQ multiplex PCR; TCRdb stores in-frame clones only, minus some. In the table there are 150,000 or so clones, approximately 87% of which are singletons. Material: peripheral blood. All receptors come from a man of 80 years or more with acute or convalescent COVID-19.

The chain employs TRBV3-1 (or the pseudogene TRBV3-2) and TRBJ1-3, with D possibly being TRBD1 (5 bases). Trimming pared 4 bases from V and 3 bases from J, leaving 13 bases between. CDR1 is LGHDT and CDR2 is YNNKEL in the germline V gene (reference sequence). The CDR3 consists of 15 residues. The CDR3 protein is CASSPRVARGNTIYF. CDR3 coding DNA: TGTGCCAGCAGCCCCAGGGTCGCGCGTGGAAACACCATATATTTT.

The CDR3 DNA is TGCGCCAGCAGCTTGGCGGGACAGGCTAATGAAAAACTGTTTTTT. Amino acids: CASSLAGQANEKLFF. The chain uses TRBV5-1 and TRBJ1-4; 8 bases are shared with TRBD1. The germline gives CDR1 SGHRS, CDR2 YFSETQ. Losses at the gene ends were 0 bases for V and 3 bases for J; bases not matched to a gene: 1. The CDR3 runs 15 residues.

The chain employs TRBV3-1 (or the pseudogene TRBV3-2) and TRBJ1-2; D is uncertain. Between the trimmed V and J ends, which lost 0 bases and 4 bases, there was a span of 9 bases. This CDR3 is built from 14 residues. Per germline, CDR1 LGHDT and CDR2 YNNKEL (reference sequence). CDR3 DNA sequence: TGTGCCAGCAGCCAAGATCTCCACAGCTATGGCTACACCTTC. Its translation: CASSQDLHSYGYTF.

The chain carries TRBV28 and TRBJ1-2, with 8 bases that match TRBD1. The germline V gene encodes CDR1 MDHEN and CDR2 SYDVKM. The CDR3 totals 13 residues. Germline trimming cut 5 bases from V and 4 bases from J; bases unmatched to any gene: 3. In DNA, the CDR3 is TGTGCCAGCAGTCCAGGGGGCGGCTATGGCTACACCTTC. Translating gives CASSPGGGYGYTF.